This T cell receptor beta chain derives from a study of shared clonotypes between healthy human individuals. Study results and limitations: Naive subsets tended to show greater estimated richness than memory subsets.

The CDR3 runs 14 residues. Germline V gene lookup returns CDR1 KGHSH and CDR2 LQKENI. Trimming cost V 6 bases and J 7 bases, with 16 bases left between them. For each subset, genomic DNA was distributed in equal portions over several immunoSEQ plates. The protocol was immunoSEQ multiplex PCR, while the TCRdb copy is restricted to in-frame clones and leaves out a portion. The data hold around 750,000 clones, with approximately 74% observed a single time. Notes on this clone: Its antigen is not identified.

The sequencing input was memory CD4+ T cells sorted from blood. As to subset: CD45RA-negative fraction. The source of this sequence is a woman in her 30s in good health. The J gene is TRBJ1-5, the V gene TRBV18; D gene uncertain. The CDR3 coding sequence is TGTGCCAGCTCGCTAACTGGGTCTCCGCAGCCCCAGCATTTT. Translating gives CASSLTGSPQPQHF.